This TCR beta chain was sequenced in a study of cytomegalovirus exposure and HLA in healthy donors. Study-wide context: A prior analysis found 117 million unique TCR beta sequences from around 200 million T cells. Roughly 86 million unique TCRs from HLA-typed donors made up an early data release. Study observations and caveats: Most TCR sequences proved rare, with some public TCRs found in many donors.

Primers: 60 Vbeta forward and 13 Jbeta reverse. Clones were read by immunoSEQ multiplex PCR, and TCRdb kept only the in-frame ones, dropping some. Of around 150,000 clones in the sample, 80% were seen once. This clone has only a few counts. Its antigen remains unidentified. The clonotype originates from a man aged 25 to 45 in good health and CMV-seronegative. The sample was PBMCs.

The CDR3 loop is CASSLRTYNEQFF. The CDR3 nucleotides read TGTGCCAGCAGTTTGCGTACCTACAATGAGCAGTTCTTC. This sequence joins TRBV6-5 and TRBJ2-1; the D is unclear. Trimming shortened V by 4 bases and J by 2 bases, and 6 bases separated the two germline ends. The CDR3 loop spans 13 amino acids. CDR1 and CDR2 from the germline V gene are MNHEY and SVGAGI.